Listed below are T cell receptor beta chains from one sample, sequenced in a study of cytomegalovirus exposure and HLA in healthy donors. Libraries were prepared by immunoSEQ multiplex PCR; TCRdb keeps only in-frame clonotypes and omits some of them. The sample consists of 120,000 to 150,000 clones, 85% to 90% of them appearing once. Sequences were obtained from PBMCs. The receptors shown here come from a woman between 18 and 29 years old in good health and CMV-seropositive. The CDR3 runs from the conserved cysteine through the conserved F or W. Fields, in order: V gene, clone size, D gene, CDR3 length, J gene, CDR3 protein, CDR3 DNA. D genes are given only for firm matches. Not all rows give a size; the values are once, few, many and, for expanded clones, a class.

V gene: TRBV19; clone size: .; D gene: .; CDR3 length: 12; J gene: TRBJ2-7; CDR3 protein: CASSMGHYEQYF; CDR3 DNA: TGTGCCAGTAGTATGGGGCACTACGAGCAGTACTTC
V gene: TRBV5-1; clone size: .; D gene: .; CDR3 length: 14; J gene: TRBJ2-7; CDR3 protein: CASSRGGNSYEQYF; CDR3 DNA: TGCGCCAGCAGCCGGGGCGGGAACTCCTACGAGCAGTACTTC
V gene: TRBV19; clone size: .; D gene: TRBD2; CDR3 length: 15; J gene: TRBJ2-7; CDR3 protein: CASSVTSGSSYEQYF; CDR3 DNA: TGTGCCAGTAGTGTGACTAGCGGGAGCTCCTACGAGCAGTACTTC
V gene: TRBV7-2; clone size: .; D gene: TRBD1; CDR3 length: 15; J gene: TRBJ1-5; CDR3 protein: CASSTRTGYHQPQHF; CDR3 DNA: TGTGCCAGCAGCACGAGGACAGGGTACCATCAGCCCCAGCATTTT
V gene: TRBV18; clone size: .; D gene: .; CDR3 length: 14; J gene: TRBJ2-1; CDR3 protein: CASSQTPSYNEQFF; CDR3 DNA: TGTGCCAGCTCACAGACACCCTCCTACAATGAGCAGTTCTTC
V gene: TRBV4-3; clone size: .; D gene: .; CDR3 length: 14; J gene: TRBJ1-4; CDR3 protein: CASSQDHPTAASFF; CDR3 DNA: TGCGCCAGCAGCCAAGATCATCCGACGGCGGCCTCGTTTTTT
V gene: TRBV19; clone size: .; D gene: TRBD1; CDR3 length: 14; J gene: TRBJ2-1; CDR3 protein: CASSSGQGNNEQFF; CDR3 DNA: TGTGCCAGTAGTAGCGGACAGGGGAACAATGAGCAGTTCTTC
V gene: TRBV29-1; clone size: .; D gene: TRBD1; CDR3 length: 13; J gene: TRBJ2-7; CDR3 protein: CSALNRGWDEQYF; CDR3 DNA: TGCAGCGCGCTTAACAGGGGGTGGGACGAGCAGTACTTC
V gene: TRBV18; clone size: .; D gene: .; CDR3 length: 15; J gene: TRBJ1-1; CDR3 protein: CASSPQGSANTEAFF; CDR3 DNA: TGTGCCAGCTCACCACAAGGCAGCGCGAACACTGAAGCTTTCTTT
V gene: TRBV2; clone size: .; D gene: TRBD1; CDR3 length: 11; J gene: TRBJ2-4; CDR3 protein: CASRRDRVQYF; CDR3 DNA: TGTGCCAGCAGGAGGGACAGAGTTCAGTACTTC
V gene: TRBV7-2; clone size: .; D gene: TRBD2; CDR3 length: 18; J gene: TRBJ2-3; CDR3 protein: CASSLARRASGREDTQYF; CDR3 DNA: TGTGCCAGCAGCTTAGCGAGGAGGGCTAGCGGGAGGGAAGATACGCAGTATTTT
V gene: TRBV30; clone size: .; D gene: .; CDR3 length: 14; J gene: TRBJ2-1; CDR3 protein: CAWGAEEKFNEQFF; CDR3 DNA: TGTGCCTGGGGAGCGGAGGAGAAGTTCAATGAGCAGTTCTTC
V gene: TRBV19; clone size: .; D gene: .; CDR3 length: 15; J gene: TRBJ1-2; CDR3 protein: CASSMPRYVYYGYTF; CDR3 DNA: TGTGCCAGTAGTATGCCGCGATATGTTTACTATGGCTACACCTTC
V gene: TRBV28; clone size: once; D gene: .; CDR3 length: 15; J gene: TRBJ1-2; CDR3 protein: CASSFLQGTNYGYTF; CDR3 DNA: TGTGCCAGCAGTTTTCTACAGGGAACTAACTATGGCTACACCTTC
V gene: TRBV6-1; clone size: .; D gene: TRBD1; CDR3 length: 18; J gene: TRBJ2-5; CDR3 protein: CASSEEDRGRIILETQYF; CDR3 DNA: TGTGCCAGCAGTGAGGAGGACAGGGGGCGAATTATTCTGGAGACCCAGTACTTC
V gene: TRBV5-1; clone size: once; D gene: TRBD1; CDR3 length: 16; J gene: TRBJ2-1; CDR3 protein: CASSLDRGQSYNEQFF; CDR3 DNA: TGCGCCAGCAGCTTAGACAGGGGCCAGTCCTACAATGAGCAGTTCTTC
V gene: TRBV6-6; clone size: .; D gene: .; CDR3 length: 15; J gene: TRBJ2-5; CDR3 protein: CASRTLPGARETQYF; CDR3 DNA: TGTGCCAGCAGAACGTTACCGGGAGCACGAGAGACCCAGTACTTC
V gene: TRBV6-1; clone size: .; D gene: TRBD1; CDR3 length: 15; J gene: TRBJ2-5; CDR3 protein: CAGDWGQGRQETQYF; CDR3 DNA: TGTGCCGGAGATTGGGGACAGGGACGGCAAGAGACCCAGTACTTC
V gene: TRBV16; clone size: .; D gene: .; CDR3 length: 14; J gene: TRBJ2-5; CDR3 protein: CASSQSNSRETQYF; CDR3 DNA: TGTGCCAGCAGCCAAAGTAATAGTCGGGAGACCCAGTACTTC
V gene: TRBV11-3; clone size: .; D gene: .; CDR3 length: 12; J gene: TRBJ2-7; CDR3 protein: CASSLTSYEQYF; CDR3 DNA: TGTGCCAGCAGTCTGACATCCTACGAGCAGTACTTC
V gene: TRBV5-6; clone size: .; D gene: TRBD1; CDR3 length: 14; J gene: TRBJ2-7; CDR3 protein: CASSLGDRGYEQYF; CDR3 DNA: TGTGCCAGCAGCTTGGGGGACAGAGGTTACGAGCAGTACTTC
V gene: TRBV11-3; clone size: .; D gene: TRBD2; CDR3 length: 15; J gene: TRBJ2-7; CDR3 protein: CASSRGFSGISEQYF; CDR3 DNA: TGTGCCAGCAGCCGTGGCTTTAGCGGGATTTCCGAGCAGTACTTC
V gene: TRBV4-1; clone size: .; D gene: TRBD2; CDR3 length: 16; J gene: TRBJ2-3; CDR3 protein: CASSLSRGEWGDTQYF; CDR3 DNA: TGCGCCAGCAGCCTTTCCCGGGGGGAGTGGGGAGATACGCAGTATTTT
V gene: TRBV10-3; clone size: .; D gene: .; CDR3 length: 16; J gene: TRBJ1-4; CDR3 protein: CAISESPLGFNEKLFF; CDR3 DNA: TGTGCCATCAGTGAAAGCCCACTAGGCTTCAATGAAAAACTGTTTTTT
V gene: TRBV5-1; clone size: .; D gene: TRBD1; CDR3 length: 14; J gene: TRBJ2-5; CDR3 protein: CASSSGTGEETQYF; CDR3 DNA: TGCGCCAGCAGCTCCGGGACAGGGGAAGAGACCCAGTACTTC
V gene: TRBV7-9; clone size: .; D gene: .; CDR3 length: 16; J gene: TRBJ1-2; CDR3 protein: CASSFNQGSEGYGYTF; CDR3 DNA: TGTGCCAGCAGCTTCAATCAGGGGTCCGAGGGCTATGGCTACACCTTC
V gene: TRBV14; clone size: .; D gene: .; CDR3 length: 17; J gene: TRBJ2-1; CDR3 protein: CASSQDENSVPYNEQFF; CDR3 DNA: TGTGCCAGCAGCCAAGATGAAAATAGCGTCCCCTACAATGAGCAGTTCTTC
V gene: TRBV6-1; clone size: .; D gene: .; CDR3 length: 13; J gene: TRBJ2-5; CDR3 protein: CASSETEQETQYF; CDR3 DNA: TGTGCCAGCAGTGAGACAGAACAAGAGACCCAGTACTTC
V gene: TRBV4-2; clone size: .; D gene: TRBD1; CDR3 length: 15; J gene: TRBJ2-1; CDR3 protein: CASSLGTEMYNEQFF; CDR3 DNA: TGTGCCAGCAGCCTCGGGACAGAGATGTACAATGAGCAGTTCTTC
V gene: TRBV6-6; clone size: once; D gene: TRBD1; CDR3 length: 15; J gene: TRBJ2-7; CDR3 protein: CASSPLPGQGLEQYF; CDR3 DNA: TGTGCCAGCAGCCCATTACCGGGACAGGGGCTCGAGCAGTACTTC
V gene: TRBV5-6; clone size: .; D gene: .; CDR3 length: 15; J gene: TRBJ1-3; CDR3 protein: CASSFGDSSGNTIYF; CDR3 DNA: TGTGCCAGCAGCTTCGGAGATAGTTCTGGAAACACCATATATTTT
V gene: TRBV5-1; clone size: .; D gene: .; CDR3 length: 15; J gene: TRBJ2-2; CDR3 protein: CASSLDSSNTGELFF; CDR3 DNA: TGCGCCAGCAGCTTGGACTCCTCAAACACCGGGGAGCTGTTTTTT
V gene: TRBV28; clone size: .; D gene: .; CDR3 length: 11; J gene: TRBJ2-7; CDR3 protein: CASSFQYEQYF; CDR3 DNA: TGTGCCAGCAGTTTTCAGTACGAGCAGTACTTC
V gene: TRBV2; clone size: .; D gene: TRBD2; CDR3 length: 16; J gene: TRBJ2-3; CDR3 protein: CASSVETSRSTDTQYF; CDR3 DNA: TGTGCCAGCAGTGTGGAGACTAGCAGATCCACAGATACGCAGTATTTT
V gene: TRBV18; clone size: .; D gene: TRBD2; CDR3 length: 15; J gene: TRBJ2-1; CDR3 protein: CASSPSGRADNEQFF; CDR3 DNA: TGTGCCAGCTCACCCAGCGGGAGGGCCGATAATGAGCAGTTCTTC
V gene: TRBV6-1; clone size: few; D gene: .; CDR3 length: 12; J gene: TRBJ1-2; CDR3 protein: CASQNLAYGYTF; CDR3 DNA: TGTGCCAGCCAGAACCTGGCCTATGGCTACACCTTC
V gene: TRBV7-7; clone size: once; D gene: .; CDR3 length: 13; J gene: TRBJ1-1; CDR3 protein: CASSLGQNTEAFF; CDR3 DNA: TGTGCCAGCAGCTTAGGTCAGAACACTGAAGCTTTCTTT